This is a list of T cell receptor beta chains from one sample in a study of T cell changes during pregnancy in multiple sclerosis. Clones were read by immunoSEQ multiplex PCR, and TCRdb kept only the in-frame ones, dropping some. The sample has around 99,000 clones; 85% to 95% are singletons. The material was peripheral blood, obtained in the first trimester of pregnancy. The source is a female donor with multiple sclerosis, enrolled in a pregnancy study. The CDR3 runs from the conserved cysteine through the conserved F or W. Each record gives: J gene, clone size, V gene, D gene, CDR3 protein, CDR3 DNA. The D gene is left open where the match is weak. Clone size appears in some rows only: once, few, many, or a class for an expanded clone.

J: TRBJ1-1; size: .; V: TRBV6-1; D: TRBD1; CDR3: CASSAGDRGPEAFF; DNA: TGTGCCAGCAGTGCAGGGGACAGGGGTCCTGAAGCTTTCTTT
J: TRBJ2-7; size: .; V: TRBV27; D: TRBD1; CDR3: CASSFGGQGPYEQYF; DNA: TGTGCCAGCAGTTTTGGGGGACAGGGTCCCTACGAGCAGTACTTC
J: TRBJ1-5; size: .; V: TRBV19; D: .; CDR3: CASSIPGLQPQHF; DNA: TGTGCCAGTAGTATACCAGGTTTGCAGCCCCAGCATTTT
J: TRBJ2-7; size: .; V: TRBV19; D: TRBD1; CDR3: CASSPGQLYEQYF; DNA: TGTGCCAGTAGCCCGGGACAGTTGTACGAGCAGTACTTC
J: TRBJ2-7; size: .; V: TRBV28; D: .; CDR3: CASLGGTVSYEQYF; DNA: TGTGCCAGCTTAGGGGGAACAGTCTCCTACGAGCAGTACTTC
J: TRBJ2-5; size: .; V: TRBV6-1; D: TRBD1; CDR3: CASSVGTGRETQYF; DNA: TGTGCCAGCAGTGTGGGGACAGGGAGGGAGACCCAGTACTTC
J: TRBJ2-7; size: .; V: TRBV6-5; D: TRBD1; CDR3: CASSYSRDRNPHEQYF; DNA: TGTGCCAGCAGTTACTCGAGGGACAGGAATCCGCACGAGCAGTACTTC
J: TRBJ2-7; size: .; V: TRBV7-8; D: TRBD2; CDR3: CASSLGGLAGQYEQYF; DNA: TGTGCCAGCAGCTTAGGCGGGTTAGCGGGACAATACGAGCAGTACTTC
J: TRBJ2-7; size: .; V: TRBV13; D: .; CDR3: CASSLDPGSYEQYF; DNA: TGTGCCAGCAGCTTAGATCCAGGGTCCTACGAGCAGTACTTC
J: TRBJ2-7; size: .; V: TRBV7-6; D: .; CDR3: CASSLEGHELTNYEQYF; DNA: TGTGCCAGCAGCTTAGAGGGACATGAGTTAACTAACTACGAGCAGTACTTC
J: TRBJ1-5; size: .; V: TRBV25-1; D: TRBD1; CDR3: CASSKTGVGNQPQHF; DNA: TGTGCCAGCAGTAAAACAGGGGTGGGCAATCAGCCCCAGCATTTT
J: TRBJ2-7; size: .; V: TRBV29-1; D: .; CDR3: CSVVYVNEQYF; DNA: TGCAGCGTTGTTTACGTAAACGAGCAGTACTTC
J: TRBJ1-1; size: .; V: TRBV7-8; D: .; CDR3: CASSLGGRGAEAFF; DNA: TGTGCCAGCAGCTTAGGGGGTAGGGGTGCTGAAGCTTTCTTT
J: TRBJ2-3; size: .; V: TRBV6-4; D: TRBD2; CDR3: CASSASGTDTQYF; DNA: TGTGCCAGCAGTGCTAGCGGGACAGATACGCAGTATTTT
J: TRBJ2-2; size: .; V: TRBV2; D: TRBD1; CDR3: CASKKTGERGTGELFF; DNA: TGTGCCAGCAAGAAGACAGGGGAACGCGGCACCGGGGAGCTGTTTTTT
J: TRBJ2-6; size: .; V: TRBV27; D: .; CDR3: CASSLGGLGANVLTF; DNA: TGTGCCAGCAGTTTGGGGGGGCTGGGGGCCAACGTCCTGACTTTC
J: TRBJ1-2; size: many; V: TRBV27; D: .; CDR3: CASSFEGNYGYTF; DNA: TGTGCCAGCAGTTTCGAGGGTAACTATGGCTACACCTTC
J: TRBJ2-5; size: .; V: TRBV25-1; D: TRBD2; CDR3: CASSDGGSKETQYF; DNA: TGTGCCAGCAGTGACGGGGGGAGTAAAGAGACCCAGTACTTC
J: TRBJ2-7; size: .; V: TRBV5-4; D: TRBD2; CDR3: CASSQRISGSYEQYF; DNA: TGTGCCAGCAGCCAAAGGATTAGCGGGAGCTACGAGCAGTACTTC
J: TRBJ2-7; size: .; V: TRBV19; D: TRBD1; CDR3: CASSTKDRGPYEQYF; DNA: TGTGCCAGTAGTACCAAAGACAGGGGGCCCTACGAGCAGTACTTC
J: TRBJ1-1; size: .; V: TRBV6-5; D: TRBD1; CDR3: CASSYSTTGADTEAFF; DNA: TGTGCCAGCAGTTACTCGACGACAGGGGCGGACACTGAAGCTTTCTTT
J: TRBJ2-7; size: .; V: TRBV5-1; D: .; CDR3: CASSSATPSYEQYF; DNA: TGCGCCAGCAGCTCGGCGACACCTTCCTACGAGCAGTACTTC
J: TRBJ2-1; size: .; V: TRBV19; D: TRBD2; CDR3: CASSPPPSGSTSYNEQFF; DNA: TGTGCCAGTAGTCCACCACCTAGCGGGAGTACCTCCTACAATGAGCAGTTCTTC
J: TRBJ2-3; size: .; V: TRBV5-8; D: TRBD2; CDR3: CASSPPPGLGGDTQYF; DNA: TGTGCCAGCAGCCCCCCTCCGGGACTAGGGGGAGATACGCAGTATTTT
J: TRBJ1-5; size: .; V: TRBV6-5; D: TRBD1; CDR3: CASRFDREQPQHF; DNA: TGTGCCAGCAGGTTCGACAGGGAGCAGCCCCAGCATTTT
J: TRBJ1-5; size: .; V: TRBV7-8; D: TRBD1; CDR3: CASSSRARDRTNQPQHF; DNA: TGTGCCAGCAGCTCCCGGGCCCGGGACAGGACTAATCAGCCCCAGCATTTT
J: TRBJ2-1; size: .; V: TRBV11-3; D: .; CDR3: CASSLGGFHNEQFF; DNA: TGTGCCAGCAGCTTAGGCGGGTTTCACAATGAGCAGTTCTTC
J: TRBJ1-1; size: once; V: TRBV7-9; D: .; CDR3: CASSPQGPRTEAFF; DNA: TGTGCCAGCAGCCCACAGGGACCCCGCACTGAAGCTTTCTTT
J: TRBJ2-6; size: .; V: TRBV27; D: .; CDR3: CASSFTRSGANVLTF; DNA: TGTGCCAGCAGTTTTACGCGGTCAGGGGCCAACGTCCTGACTTTC
J: TRBJ2-5; size: .; V: TRBV18; D: TRBD2; CDR3: CASSPVGGEGETQYF; DNA: TGTGCCAGCTCACCGGTCGGAGGGGAGGGGGAGACCCAGTACTTC
J: TRBJ2-1; size: .; V: TRBV4-3; D: .; CDR3: CASSSGLRNEQFF; DNA: TGCGCCAGCAGCTCCGGACTGAGGAATGAGCAGTTCTTC
J: TRBJ2-3; size: .; V: TRBV11-3; D: .; CDR3: CASSLVGRGRTDTQYF; DNA: TGTGCCAGCAGCTTAGTGGGGCGGGGCCGCACAGATACGCAGTATTTT
J: TRBJ2-4; size: .; V: TRBV11-2; D: TRBD1; CDR3: CASSSLTGAGRVNIQYF; DNA: TGTGCCAGCAGCTCCCTAACAGGGGCAGGAAGGGTAAACATTCAGTACTTC
J: TRBJ2-7; size: .; V: TRBV28; D: TRBD2; CDR3: CASSLMPSGSYEQYF; DNA: TGTGCCAGCAGCCTTATGCCTAGCGGGTCCTACGAGCAGTACTTC
J: TRBJ2-3; size: .; V: TRBV6-1; D: TRBD2; CDR3: CASSGGTSGSLGTDTQYF; DNA: TGTGCCAGCAGTGGTGGGACTAGCGGGAGTTTGGGCACAGATACGCAGTATTTT
J: TRBJ1-2; size: .; V: TRBV7-2; D: TRBD1; CDR3: CASSLGGQGAANYGYTF; DNA: TGTGCCAGCAGCTTAGGGGGACAGGGGGCGGCTAACTATGGCTACACCTTC
J: TRBJ2-2; size: .; V: TRBV6-1; D: .; CDR3: CASSEGSGVNTGELFF; DNA: TGTGCCAGCAGTGAAGGCAGCGGCGTGAACACCGGGGAGCTGTTTTTT
J: TRBJ2-2; size: .; V: TRBV7-6; D: .; CDR3: CASSMEASFRTGELFF; DNA: TGTGCCAGCAGCATGGAGGCTAGCTTTAGGACCGGGGAGCTGTTTTTT
J: TRBJ2-7; size: .; V: TRBV4-3; D: .; CDR3: CASSQGFSQGTEQYF; DNA: TGCGCCAGCAGCCAAGGTTTTTCGCAGGGTACCGAGCAGTACTTC
J: TRBJ2-1; size: once; V: TRBV7-9; D: TRBD2; CDR3: CASSLVRSGSPHEQFF; DNA: TGTGCCAGCAGCTTAGTTCGGAGCGGGAGTCCTCATGAGCAGTTCTTC
J: TRBJ2-7; size: .; V: TRBV7-9; D: .; CDR3: CASSSQGNPYEQYF; DNA: TGTGCCAGCAGCTCCCAGGGGAATCCCTACGAGCAGTACTTC
J: TRBJ2-7; size: .; V: TRBV7-8; D: TRBD2; CDR3: CASSPQLGRVAGEQYF; DNA: TGTGCCAGCAGCCCCCAACTTGGTCGTGTAGCGGGCGAGCAGTACTTC
J: TRBJ2-5; size: .; V: TRBV5-6; D: TRBD2; CDR3: CASSLASSGVQETQYF; DNA: TGTGCCAGCAGCTTGGCCTCTAGCGGAGTCCAAGAGACCCAGTACTTC
J: TRBJ2-7; size: .; V: TRBV27; D: TRBD2; CDR3: CASSLSTSGSNEQYF; DNA: TGTGCCAGCAGTTTATCGACTAGCGGGAGTAACGAGCAGTACTTC
J: TRBJ2-5; size: .; V: TRBV7-8; D: TRBD2; CDR3: CASSLGGGIETQYF; DNA: TGTGCCAGCAGCTTAGGGGGGGGGATAGAGACCCAGTACTTC
J: TRBJ2-3; size: once; V: TRBV27; D: TRBD2; CDR3: CASSLSLRGGEDTQYF; DNA: TGTGCCAGCAGTTTATCCCTCCGGGGGGGAGAGGATACGCAGTATTTT
J: TRBJ2-7; size: .; V: TRBV28; D: .; CDR3: CASTLRRGQPSFYYEQYF; DNA: TGTGCCAGCACCCTCCGGCGGGGGCAACCCTCCTTCTACTACGAGCAGTACTTC
J: TRBJ1-1; size: .; V: TRBV20-1; D: .; CDR3: CSAVKNTEAFF; DNA: TGCAGTGCTGTTAAAAACACTGAAGCTTTCTTT
J: TRBJ2-2; size: .; V: TRBV25-1; D: .; CDR3: CASSERSAGELFF; DNA: TGTGCCAGCAGTGAAAGGAGCGCCGGGGAGCTGTTTTTT
J: TRBJ1-5; size: .; V: TRBV18; D: .; CDR3: CASSPEQGHGQPQHF; DNA: TGTGCCAGCTCACCAGAACAGGGCCATGGCCAGCCCCAGCATTTT
J: TRBJ2-5; size: few; V: TRBV9; D: TRBD1; CDR3: CASSVSGGQGLETQYF; DNA: TGTGCCAGCAGCGTATCGGGGGGACAGGGGTTGGAGACCCAGTACTTC
J: TRBJ1-5; size: .; V: TRBV6-5; D: TRBD1; CDR3: CASSSKGAEQPQHF; DNA: TGTGCCAGCAGTTCGAAGGGGGCTGAACAGCCCCAGCATTTT
J: TRBJ2-5; size: .; V: TRBV5-1; D: .; CDR3: CASSLDVRQETQYF; DNA: TGCGCCAGCAGCTTGGATGTGCGGCAAGAGACCCAGTACTTC
J: TRBJ2-7; size: few; V: TRBV18; D: TRBD1; CDR3: CASSPFPGGEQYF; DNA: TGTGCCAGCTCACCATTTCCAGGGGGAGAGCAGTACTTC
J: TRBJ2-7; size: .; V: TRBV5-1; D: TRBD2; CDR3: CASRLAGSSYEQYF; DNA: TGCGCCAGCAGACTAGCGGGCAGCTCCTACGAGCAGTACTTC
J: TRBJ2-7; size: .; V: TRBV7-8; D: .; CDR3: CASSSPPGDEQYF; DNA: TGTGCCAGCAGCTCCCCTCCAGGGGACGAGCAGTACTTC
J: TRBJ2-7; size: once; V: TRBV7-9; D: .; CDR3: CASSLGGRGDEQYF; DNA: TGTGCCAGCAGCTTAGGGGGCAGGGGCGACGAGCAGTACTTC
J: TRBJ2-1; size: .; V: TRBV6-1; D: TRBD1; CDR3: CASSEGTGGYEQFF; DNA: TGTGCCAGCAGTGAGGGGACAGGGGGCTATGAGCAGTTCTTC
J: TRBJ1-5; size: few; V: TRBV5-5; D: .; CDR3: CASSLYVGGNQPQHF; DNA: TGTGCCAGCAGCTTGTATGTGGGCGGCAATCAGCCCCAGCATTTT
J: TRBJ2-1; size: .; V: TRBV18; D: .; CDR3: CASSPTRSWQFF; DNA: TGTGCCAGCTCACCTACTAGGTCCTGGCAGTTCTTC